Below are 18 T cell receptor beta chains sequenced from a single sample in a study of control samples from healthy donors and cancer patients. Method: immunoSEQ multiplex PCR; TCRdb's copy keeps in-frame clones and lacks some. The data contain approximately 130,000 clones, more than 70% of them singletons. The sequencing input was blood. These receptors originate from a man between 45 and 60 years old in good health.

This chain links TRBV3-1 (or the pseudogene TRBV3-2) with TRBJ1-2; 9 nucleotides agree with TRBD1. Germline CDR1 reads LGHDT; CDR2 reads YNNKEL (reference sequence). This CDR3 comprises 16 residues. Losses at the gene ends were 1 base for V and 2 bases for J; bases not matched to a gene: 5. CDR3 sequence: CASSQGWDRANYGYTF. The CDR3 DNA is TGTGCCAGCAGCCAAGGGTGGGACAGGGCCAACTATGGCTACACCTTC.

This rearrangement joins TRBV11-2 to TRBJ2-2; weak D call: TRBD1 (6 bases). The germline CDR1 and CDR2 sequences are SGHAT and FQNNGV. CDR3 size: 13 residues. With 9 bases removed from V and 8 bases from J, the gap between germline ends came to 16 bases. CDR3 protein: CASLQQGSGELFF. CDR3 nucleotides: TGTGCCAGTCTTCAACAGGGCAGTGGGGAGCTGTTTTTT.

The CDR3: CASSPRDGPNEKLFF. DNA of the CDR3: TGTGCCAGCTCCCCCCGGGACGGACCTAATGAAAAACTGTTTTTT. This chain links TRBV18 with TRBJ1-4; maybe TRBD1 (5 bases). The length of the CDR3 is 15 residues. V was pared by 6 bases and J by 3 bases, with 14 bases between. Germline assignment: CDR1 KGHSH and CDR2 LQKENI. The full variable domain, with the rest looked up from reference TRBV18 and TRBJ1-4, is NAGVMQNPRHLVRRRGQEARLRCSPMKGHSHVYWYRQLPEEGLKFMVYLQKENIIDESGMPKERFSAEFPKEGPSILRIQQVVRGDSAAYFCASSPRDGPNEKLFFGSGTQLSVL.

The chain combines TRBV3-1 (or the pseudogene TRBV3-2) with TRBJ2-3; 12 bases agree with TRBD2. Germline V gives CDR1 LGHDT, CDR2 YNNKEL (reference sequence). V was pared by 0 bases and J by 3 bases, with 7 bases of the junction left unmatched. This CDR3 has 18 amino acids. CDR3 sequence (DNA): TGTGCCAGCAGCCAAGACCCTCTAGCGGGGGGGCCGACAGATACGCAGTATTTT. This gives the protein CASSQDPLAGGPTDTQYF.

The genes are TRBV19 and TRBJ2-3; either TRBD1 or TRBD2 may fit D (6 bases each). The CDR3 is 16 residues long. CDR1 and CDR2 from the germline V gene are LNHDA and SQIVND (reference sequence). The V gene lost 3 bases and the J gene lost 2 bases, with 15 bases spanning the gap. Here the CDR3 DNA reads TGTGCCAGTAGTATCCAAGGGGGGCATTACACAGATACGCAGTATTTT. Protein: CASSIQGGHYTDTQYF.

The rearrangement links TRBV5-4 to TRBJ1-1; 7 bases agree with TRBD1. The CDR3 extends over 15 amino acids. CDR1 is SGHNT and CDR2 is YYREEE in the germline V gene (reference sequence). V dropped 3 bases and J dropped 5; count of bases not matched to a gene: 10. CDR3 bases: TGTGCCAGCAGCTCCGCCCGGACAGGACGTACTGAAGCTTTCTTT. Amino acid sequence: CASSSARTGRTEAFF.

CDR3 in DNA: TGTGCCAGCAGCTTGGTGGGGGCAGAAGGGGAAAAACTGTTTTTT. Amino acid sequence: CASSLVGAEGEKLFF. The chain has TRBV5-6 and TRBJ1-4; D is perhaps TRBD1 (6 bases). This CDR3 contains 15 residues. The germline gives CDR1 SGHDT, CDR2 YYEEEE. V lost 0 bases and J lost 8, with 14 bases in between. Supplemented by reference TRBV5-6 and TRBJ1-4, the full variable domain reads DAGVTQSPTHLIKTRGQQVTLRCSPKSGHDTVSWYQQALGQGPQFIFQYYEEEERQRGNFPDRFSGHQFPNYSSELNVNALLLGDSALYLCASSLVGAEGEKLFFGSGTQLSVL.

CDR3 amino acids: CASSQATDSSSYGYTF. CDR3 DNA sequence: TGTGCCAGCAGCCAAGCAACCGACAGTAGCTCTTATGGCTACACCTTC. The gene calls are TRBV3-1 (or the pseudogene TRBV3-2) and TRBJ1-2, with D possibly matching TRBD1 (5 bases). Germline V lookup: CDR1 LGHDT, CDR2 YNNKEL (reference sequence). The germline V and J ends were trimmed by 1 base and 5 bases, with 17 bases remaining between them. This CDR3 region has 16 residues.

The chain employs TRBV29-1 and TRBJ1-5; 7 positions agree with TRBD1. V was pared by 5 bases and J by 4 bases, with 5 bases of the junction left unmatched. The CDR3 consists of 13 residues. Germline loops: CDR1 SQVTM, CDR2 ANQGSEA. Written as DNA, the CDR3 is TGCAGCGTTCGGGACAGTTGGAATCAGCCCCAGCATTTT. As protein: CSVRDSWNQPQHF. Filled out from reference TRBV29-1 and TRBJ1-5, the complete variable domain reads SAVISQKPSRDICQRGTSLTIQCQVDSQVTMMFWYRQQPGQSLTLIATANQGSEATYESGFVIDKFPISRPNLTFSTLTVSNMSPEDSSIYLCSVRDSWNQPQHFGDGTRLSIL.

The chain is built from TRBV11-3 and TRBJ1-6, with a possible D match to TRBD1 (5 bases). This CDR3 spans 14 amino acids. From germline, CDR1 is SGHNT and CDR2 YENEEA. With 3 bases removed from V and 7 bases from J, the gap between germline ends came to 10 bases. In nucleotides, the CDR3 is TGTGCCAGCAGCTTGGGGACCAGGAATTCACCCCTCCACTTT. As protein: CASSLGTRNSPLHF.

The CDR3 region is CSASSLLAGGMTYEQYF. CDR3 bases: TGCAGTGCTAGTTCTTTACTAGCGGGGGGGATGACCTACGAGCAGTACTTC. V is TRBV20-1 and J is TRBJ2-7; 13 nucleotides line up with TRBD2. The trim removed 3 bases at V and 2 bases at J, leaving 10 bases unmatched. CDR1 and CDR2 (germline): DFQATT, SNEGSKA (reference sequence). This CDR3 spans 17 amino acids.

This clone occurred once. V gene TRBV7-9 combines with J gene TRBJ1-1, with D tentatively TRBD1 (5 bases). CDR1 and CDR2 from the germline V gene are SEHNR and FQNEAQ (reference sequence). This CDR3 spans 14 amino acids. The V and J ends lost 1 base and 3 bases respectively, with 9 bases between them. In nucleotides, the CDR3 is TGTGCCAGCAGCTTAGGGGGACGGTACACTGAAGCTTTCTTT. It is translated as CASSLGGRYTEAFF.

The CDR3 loop reads CASSQPSVGVKNTGELFF. The CDR3 DNA sequence: TGCGCCAGCAGCCAACCCTCGGTCGGGGTGAAGAACACCGGGGAGCTGTTTTTT. This rearrangement joins TRBV4-1 to TRBJ2-2, with D perhaps matching TRBD2 (5 bases). The germline V gene has CDR1 MGHRA and CDR2 YSYEKL. The CDR3 is 18 residues long. The ends were cut back, 2 bases at V and 1 base at J, with 17 bases in the middle.

The chain is built from TRBV6-1 and TRBJ2-2; TRBD2 aligns across 8 bases. Germline CDR1 reads MNHNS; CDR2 reads SASEGT. CDR3 size: 15 residues. With V trimmed by 3 bases and J by 4 bases, 4 bases remained unmatched. In DNA form, the CDR3 reads TGTGCCAGCAGTGAGGGACTAGACCGCACCGGGGAGCTGTTTTTT. It translates to CASSEGLDRTGELFF.

This sequence joins TRBV9 and TRBJ1-1, with 7 bases identical to TRBD1. V lost 3 bases to trimming and J lost 2 bases; unmatched junction nucleotides: 13. Germline CDR1 reads SGDLS; CDR2 reads YYNGEE. CDR3 length: 17 amino acids. The CDR3 is CASSDRSSTGANTEAFF. The CDR3 nucleotides read TGTGCCAGCAGCGACAGATCCAGTACAGGGGCTAACACTGAAGCTTTCTTT.

This clone was detected a few times. J is TRBJ1-1 and V is TRBV29-1, with 7 bases identical to TRBD1. V trimming: 4 bases; J trimming: 6 bases; junction bases outside the gene matches: 11. This CDR3 has 14 residues. Per germline, CDR1 SQVTM and CDR2 ANQGSEA. CDR3 amino acids: CSVAGGGELAEAFF. CDR3 DNA: TGCAGCGTTGCAGGGGGAGGGGAGTTGGCTGAAGCTTTCTTT.

The chain couples TRBV19 to TRBJ2-6; 8 positions match TRBD1. Germline V gene data show CDR1 as LNHDA and CDR2 as SQIVND (reference sequence). V was pared by 5 bases and J by 2 bases, with 8 bases of the junction left unmatched. The CDR3 extends over 17 amino acids. The CDR3 nucleotides are TGTGCCAGTAGTCCAGGACAGGGTGCACCTGGGGCCAACGTCCTGACTTTC. Its protein product is CASSPGQGAPGANVLTF.

This chain uses TRBV18 with TRBJ1-4; 9 bases are shared with TRBD1. Germline CDR1 and CDR2: KGHSH and LQKENI. The CDR3 runs to 16 residues. V was pared by 0 bases and J by 5 bases, with 4 bases of the junction left unmatched. CDR3: CASSPPMTGGNEKLFF. The CDR3 DNA is TGTGCCAGCTCACCACCTATGACAGGGGGGAATGAAAAACTGTTTTTT.